What follows are 16 T cell receptor beta chains derived from one specimen sequenced in a study of blood T cell repertoires in COVID-19. This table comes from immunoSEQ multiplex PCR, and its TCRdb copy is limited to in-frame clones, with some not included. The table shows roughly 350,000 clones, with approximately 90% occurring only once. Input material: peripheral blood. The receptors originated from a woman aged 50 to 65 with active or convalescent COVID-19.

This chain connects TRBV3-1 (or the pseudogene TRBV3-2) to TRBJ2-6; D gene unclear. Germline loops: CDR1 LGHDT, CDR2 YNNKEL (reference sequence). The CDR3 runs 18 residues. The ends were cut back, 2 bases at V and 0 bases at J, with 14 bases in the middle. The CDR3 region has the DNA TGTGCCAGCAGCCAAACCCTGACTGGATTCTCTGGGGCCAACGTCCTGACTTTC. Translating it yields CASSQTLTGFSGANVLTF.

The rearrangement links TRBV7-2 to TRBJ2-3; D is perhaps TRBD1 (5 bases). The CDR3 sequence is 15 residues long. V lost 3 bases and J 5 bases, leaving 15 bases between the germline ends. Germline V lookup: CDR1 SGHTA, CDR2 FQGNSA. The CDR3 DNA reads TGTGCCAGCAGCTTGGTAGATGGGGCCCAAGATACGCAGTATTTT. Protein product: CASSLVDGAQDTQYF.

The chain carries TRBV6-6 and TRBJ1-1; unclear D gene. Germline CDR1 MNHNY, CDR2 SVGAGI (reference sequence). This CDR3 is built from 13 residues. Between the trimmed V and J ends, which lost 4 bases and 1 base, there was a span of 7 bases. For the CDR3, the DNA is TGTGCCAGCAGTTTTTTATCGAACACTGAAGCTTTCTTT. Protein sequence: CASSFLSNTEAFF.

CDR3: CASSQLTGTSSGANVLTF. CDR3 coding DNA: TGCGCCAGCAGCCAATTGACAGGGACCTCCTCTGGGGCCAACGTCCTGACTTTC. The gene calls are TRBV4-1 and TRBJ2-6; 7 bases are shared with TRBD1. V lost 2 bases to trimming and J lost 0 bases; unmatched junction nucleotides: 7. CDR1 and CDR2 (germline): MGHRA, YSYEKL. The CDR3 is 18 residues long.

The rearrangement uses TRBV14 and TRBJ1-4; no definite D call. The V end was cut by 1 base, the J end by 4 bases, with 16 bases between. The length of the CDR3 is 17 residues. Looked up from germline, CDR1 is SGHDN and CDR2 is FVKESK. The CDR3 protein is CASSQGRAGLGNEKLFF. The CDR3 region has the DNA TGTGCCAGCAGCCAAGGTCGGGCCGGACTGGGTAATGAAAAACTGTTTTTT.

V usage is TRBV2 and J usage is TRBJ2-3; 7 nucleotides line up with TRBD2. After removal of 8 bases from V and 3 bases from J, the junction contained 11 bases not matched to a gene. CDR1 and CDR2 from the germline V gene are SNHLY and FYNNEI. CDR3 length equals 15 residues. This CDR3 reads CASETSELLTDTQYF. The DNA of the CDR3 is TGTGCCAGCGAAACTAGCGAACTCCTAACAGATACGCAGTATTTT.

The V and J genes are TRBV7-6 and TRBJ2-2; 12 bases are a match to TRBD2. Trimming at V came to 2 bases and at J to 5 bases, leaving 3 bases not matched to a gene. Germline loops: CDR1 SGHVS, CDR2 FNYEAQ. The CDR3 extends over 16 amino acids. CDR3 protein: CASSLTGTSGTGELFF. CDR3 in DNA: TGTGCCAGCAGCTTAACCGGGACTAGCGGGACCGGGGAGCTGTTTTTT.

The chain has TRBV11-3 and TRBJ2-2, with D possibly TRBD2 on 6 matching bases. The V gene's germline CDR1 is SGHNT and CDR2 YENEEA. The length of the CDR3 is 14 residues. Trimming cost V 1 base and J 3 bases, with 6 bases left between them. CDR3 sequence: CASSLGGDTGELFF. The CDR3 region has the DNA TGTGCCAGCAGCTTAGGGGGGGACACCGGGGAGCTGTTTTTT. The full variable domain, in which reference TRBV11-3 and TRBJ2-2 provide the parts outside the CDR3, is EAGVVQSPRYKIIEKKQPVAFWCNPISGHNTLYWYLQNLGQGPELLIRYENEEAVDDSQLPKDRFSAERLKGVDSTLKIQPAELGDSAVYLCASSLGGDTGELFFGEGSRLTVL.

This chain joins TRBV30 and TRBJ2-2; D is uncertain. The CDR3 extends over 14 amino acids. Deletions cut 4 bases from V and 10 bases from J, with 19 bases between. Germline loops: CDR1 GTSNPN, CDR2 SVGIG (reference sequence). CDR3 region: CAWTITPLLEELFF. CDR3 coding DNA: TGTGCCTGGACTATAACCCCCCTTCTCGAGGAGCTGTTTTTT. The whole variable domain, filled in from reference TRBV30 and TRBJ2-2, reads SQTIHQWPATLVQPVGSPLSLECTVEGTSNPNLYWYRQAAGRGLQLLFYSVGIGQISSEVPQNLSASRPQDRQFILSSKKLLLSDSGFYLCAWTITPLLEELFFGEGSRLTVL.

The rearrangement uses TRBV5-1 and TRBJ2-3; 10 nucleotides align to TRBD2. The junction had 11 bases not matched to a gene; V was cut back by 10 bases and J by 0 bases. The CDR3 loop spans 16 amino acids. Germline V lookup: CDR1 SGHRS, CDR2 YFSETQ. CDR3 in DNA: TGCGCCTCCAAGGATGGGACTAGCGCCAGCACAGATACGCAGTATTTT. Translation: CASKDGTSASTDTQYF.

This chain links TRBV28 with TRBJ2-3; TRBD1 aligns across 9 bases. J was trimmed by 3 bases and V by 6 bases; bases with no gene match: 10. CDR3 size: 16 residues. CDR1 and CDR2 (germline): MDHEN, SYDVKM. The CDR3 sequence: CASRLSNRGLTDTQYF. The CDR3 coding sequence is TGTGCCAGCAGACTTTCGAACAGGGGGCTGACAGATACGCAGTATTTT.

This clone appeared once. The genes are TRBV28 and TRBJ1-2, with 7 bases fitting TRBD1. Germline lookup yields CDR1 MDHEN and CDR2 SYDVKM. The trim removed 2 bases at V and 7 bases at J, leaving 1 base unmatched. The CDR3 extends over 12 amino acids. The CDR3 spells CASSLRTGGYTF. As DNA, the CDR3 is TGTGCCAGCAGTTTACGGACAGGTGGCTACACCTTC.

The rearrangement uses TRBV5-4 and TRBJ2-2; 8 bases fit TRBD1. Losses at the gene ends were 4 bases for V and 7 bases for J; bases not matched to a gene: 9. From germline, CDR1 is SGHNT and CDR2 YYREEE (reference sequence). CDR3 size: 15 residues. CDR3 loop: CASSQRQGANGELFF. DNA of the CDR3: TGTGCCAGCAGCCAGAGGCAGGGGGCTAACGGGGAGCTGTTTTTT.

V and J are TRBV5-4 and TRBJ2-2; 8 bases line up with TRBD1. Germline CDR1 and CDR2: SGHNT and YYREEE (reference sequence). CDR3 size: 15 residues. Trimming cost V 2 bases and J 4 bases; bases outside gene matches: 4. The CDR3 loop reads CASSFGQGGTGELFF. CDR3 nucleotides: TGTGCCAGCAGCTTCGGACAGGGCGGCACCGGGGAGCTGTTTTTT.

This clone was seen a single time. The V gene is TRBV23-1, the J gene TRBJ2-7; D is possibly TRBD1 (6 bases). Being an ORF, TRBV23-1 has a function that is uncertain. The CDR3 is made up of 18 amino acids. Between the trimmed V and J ends, which lost 0 bases and 4 bases, there was a span of 22 bases. CDR3 in DNA: TGCGCCAGCAGTCAATCGCAGGAAGGACAGAATATTCCTTACGAGCAGTACTTC. It yields the protein CASSQSQEGQNIPYEQYF.

The chain combines TRBV15 with TRBJ1-1; 8 positions agree with TRBD1. J was trimmed by 1 base and V by 3 bases; bases with no gene match: 7. The germline V gene has CDR1 LNHNV and CDR2 YYDKDF (reference sequence). The CDR3 contains 16 residues. DNA of the CDR3: TGTGCCACCAGCAGTGGACAGGGTGGAAGGAACACTGAAGCTTTCTTT. It encodes CATSSGQGGRNTEAFF.